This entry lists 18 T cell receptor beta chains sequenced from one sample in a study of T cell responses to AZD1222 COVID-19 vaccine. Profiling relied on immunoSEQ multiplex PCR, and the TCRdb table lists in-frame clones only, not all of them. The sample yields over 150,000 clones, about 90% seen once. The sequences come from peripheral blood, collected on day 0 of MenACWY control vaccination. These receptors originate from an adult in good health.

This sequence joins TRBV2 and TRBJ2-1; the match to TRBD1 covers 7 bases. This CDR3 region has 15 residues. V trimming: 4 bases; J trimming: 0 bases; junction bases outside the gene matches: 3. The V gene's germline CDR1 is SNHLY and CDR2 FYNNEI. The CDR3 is CASSVGQPSYNEQFF. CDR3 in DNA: TGTGCCAGCAGTGTGGGACAGCCCTCCTACAATGAGCAGTTCTTC.

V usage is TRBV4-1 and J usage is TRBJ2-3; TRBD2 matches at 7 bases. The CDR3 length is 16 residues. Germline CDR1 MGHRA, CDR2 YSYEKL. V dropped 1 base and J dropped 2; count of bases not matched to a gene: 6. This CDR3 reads CASSQVFAGDTDTQYF. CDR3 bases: TGCGCCAGCAGCCAAGTCTTTGCGGGAGACACAGATACGCAGTATTTT.

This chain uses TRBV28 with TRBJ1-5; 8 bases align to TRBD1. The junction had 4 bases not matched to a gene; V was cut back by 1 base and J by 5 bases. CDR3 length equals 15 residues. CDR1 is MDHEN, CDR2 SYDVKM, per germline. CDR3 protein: CASSLYRGSYQPQHF. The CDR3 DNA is TGTGCCAGCAGTTTATACAGGGGGTCTTATCAGCCCCAGCATTTT.

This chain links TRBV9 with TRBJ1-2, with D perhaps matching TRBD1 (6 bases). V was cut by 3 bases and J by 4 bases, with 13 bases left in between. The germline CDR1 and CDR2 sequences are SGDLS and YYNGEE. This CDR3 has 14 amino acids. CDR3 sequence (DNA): TGTGCCAGCAGCGACCCGGACAGCCTCTATGGCTACACCTTC. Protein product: CASSDPDSLYGYTF.

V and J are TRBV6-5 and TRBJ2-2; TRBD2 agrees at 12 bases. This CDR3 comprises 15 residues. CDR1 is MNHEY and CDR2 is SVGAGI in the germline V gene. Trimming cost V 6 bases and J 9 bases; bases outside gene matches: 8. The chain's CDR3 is CASSPLAGGHRELFF. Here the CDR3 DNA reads TGTGCCAGCAGCCCACTAGCGGGGGGTCACCGGGAGCTGTTTTTT.

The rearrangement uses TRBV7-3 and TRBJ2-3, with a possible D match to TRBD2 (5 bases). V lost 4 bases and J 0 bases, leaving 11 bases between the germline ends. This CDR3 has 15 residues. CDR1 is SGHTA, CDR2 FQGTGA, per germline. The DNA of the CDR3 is TGTGCCAGCAGCTCCCTGGGAGCTAGCACAGATACGCAGTATTTT. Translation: CASSSLGASTDTQYF. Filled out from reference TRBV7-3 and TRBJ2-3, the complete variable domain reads GAGVSQTPSNKVTEKGKYVELRCDPISGHTALYWYRQSLGQGPEFLIYFQGTGAADDSGLPNDRFFAVRPEGSVSTLKIQRTERGDSAVYLCASSSLGASTDTQYFGPGTRLTVL.

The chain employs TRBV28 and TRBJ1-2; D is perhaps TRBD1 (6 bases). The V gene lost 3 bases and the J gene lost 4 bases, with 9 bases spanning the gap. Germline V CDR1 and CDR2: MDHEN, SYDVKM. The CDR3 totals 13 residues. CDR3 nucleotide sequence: TGTGCCAGCAGTTTGGCCAGGGGCTATGGCTACACCTTC. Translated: CASSLARGYGYTF.

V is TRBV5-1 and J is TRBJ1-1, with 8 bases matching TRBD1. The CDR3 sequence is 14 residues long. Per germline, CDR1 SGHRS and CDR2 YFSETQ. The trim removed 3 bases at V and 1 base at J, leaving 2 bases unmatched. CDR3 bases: TGCGCCAGCAGCTCGGGACAGGCGAACACTGAAGCTTTCTTT. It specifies CASSSGQANTEAFF.

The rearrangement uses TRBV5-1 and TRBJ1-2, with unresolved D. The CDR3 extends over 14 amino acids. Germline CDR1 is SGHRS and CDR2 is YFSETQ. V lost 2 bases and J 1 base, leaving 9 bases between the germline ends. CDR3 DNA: TGCGCCAGCAGCTTAACACGAGATAACTATGGCTACACCTTC. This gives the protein CASSLTRDNYGYTF.

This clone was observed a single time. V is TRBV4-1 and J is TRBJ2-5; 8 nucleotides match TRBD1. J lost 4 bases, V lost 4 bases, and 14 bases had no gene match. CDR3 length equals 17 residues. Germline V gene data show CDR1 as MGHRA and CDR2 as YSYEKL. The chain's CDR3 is CASSPRDWQGARETQYF. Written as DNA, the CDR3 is TGCGCCAGCAGCCCCAGGGACTGGCAGGGGGCGCGAGAGACCCAGTACTTC.

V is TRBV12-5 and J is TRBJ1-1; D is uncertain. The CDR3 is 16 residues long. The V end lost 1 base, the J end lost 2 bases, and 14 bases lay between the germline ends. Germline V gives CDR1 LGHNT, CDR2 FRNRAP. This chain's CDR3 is CASGLAPREFNTEAFF. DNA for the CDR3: TGTGCTAGTGGTTTGGCCCCTCGAGAATTCAACACTGAAGCTTTCTTT.

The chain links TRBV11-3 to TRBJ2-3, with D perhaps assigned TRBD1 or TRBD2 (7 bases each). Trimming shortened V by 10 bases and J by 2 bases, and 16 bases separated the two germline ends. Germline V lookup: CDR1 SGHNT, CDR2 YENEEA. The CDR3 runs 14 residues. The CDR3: CATQGGAPTDTQYF. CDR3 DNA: TGTGCCACCCAGGGGGGGGCCCCCACAGATACGCAGTATTTT.

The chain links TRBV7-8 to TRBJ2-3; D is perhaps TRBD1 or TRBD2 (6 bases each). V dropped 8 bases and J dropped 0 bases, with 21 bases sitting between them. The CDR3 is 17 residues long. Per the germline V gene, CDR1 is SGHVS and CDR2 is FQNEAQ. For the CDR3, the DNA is TGTGCCAGCGTCCCACGGAGGGGGAGGAGTAGCACAGATACGCAGTATTTT. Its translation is CASVPRRGRSSTDTQYF. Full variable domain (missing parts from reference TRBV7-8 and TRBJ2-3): GAGVSQSPRYKVAKRGQDVALRCDPISGHVSLFWYQQALGQGPEFLTYFQNEAQLDKSGLPSDRFFAERPEGSVSTLKIQRTQQEDSAVYLCASVPRRGRSSTDTQYFGPGTRLTVL.

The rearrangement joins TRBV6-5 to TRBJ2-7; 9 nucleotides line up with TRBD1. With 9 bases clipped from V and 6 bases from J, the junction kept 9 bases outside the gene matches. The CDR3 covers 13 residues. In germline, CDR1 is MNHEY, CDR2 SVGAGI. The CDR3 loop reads CASLNTGGAEQYF. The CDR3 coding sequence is TGTGCCAGTTTAAATACAGGGGGCGCCGAGCAGTACTTC.

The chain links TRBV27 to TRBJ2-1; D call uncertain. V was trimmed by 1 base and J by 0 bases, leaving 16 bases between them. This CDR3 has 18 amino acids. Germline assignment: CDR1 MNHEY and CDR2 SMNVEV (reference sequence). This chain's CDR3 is CASSLCLAYSLSYNEQFF. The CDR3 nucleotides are TGTGCCAGCAGTTTATGTCTTGCCTATAGCCTCTCCTACAATGAGCAGTTCTTC.

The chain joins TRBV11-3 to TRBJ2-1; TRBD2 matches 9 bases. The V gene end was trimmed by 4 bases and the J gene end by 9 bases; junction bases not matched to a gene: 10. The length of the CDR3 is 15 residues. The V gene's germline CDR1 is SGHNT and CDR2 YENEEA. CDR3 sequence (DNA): TGTGCCAGCAGCTCCTATAGCGGGAGCATCGGTGAGCAGTTCTTC. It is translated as CASSSYSGSIGEQFF.

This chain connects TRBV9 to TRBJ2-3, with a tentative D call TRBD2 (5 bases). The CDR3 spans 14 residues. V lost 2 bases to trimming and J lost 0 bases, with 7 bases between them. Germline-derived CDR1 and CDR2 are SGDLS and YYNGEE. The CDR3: CASSVSVSTDTQYF. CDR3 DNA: TGTGCCAGCAGCGTTAGCGTGAGCACAGATACGCAGTATTTT.

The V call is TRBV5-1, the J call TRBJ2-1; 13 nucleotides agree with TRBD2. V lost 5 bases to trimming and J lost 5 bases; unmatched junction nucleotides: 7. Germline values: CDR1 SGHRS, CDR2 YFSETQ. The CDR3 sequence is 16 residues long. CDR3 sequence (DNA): TGCGCCAGCAGGCCCCGGACTAGCGGGAGTAACAATGAGCAGTTCTTC. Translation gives CASRPRTSGSNNEQFF.